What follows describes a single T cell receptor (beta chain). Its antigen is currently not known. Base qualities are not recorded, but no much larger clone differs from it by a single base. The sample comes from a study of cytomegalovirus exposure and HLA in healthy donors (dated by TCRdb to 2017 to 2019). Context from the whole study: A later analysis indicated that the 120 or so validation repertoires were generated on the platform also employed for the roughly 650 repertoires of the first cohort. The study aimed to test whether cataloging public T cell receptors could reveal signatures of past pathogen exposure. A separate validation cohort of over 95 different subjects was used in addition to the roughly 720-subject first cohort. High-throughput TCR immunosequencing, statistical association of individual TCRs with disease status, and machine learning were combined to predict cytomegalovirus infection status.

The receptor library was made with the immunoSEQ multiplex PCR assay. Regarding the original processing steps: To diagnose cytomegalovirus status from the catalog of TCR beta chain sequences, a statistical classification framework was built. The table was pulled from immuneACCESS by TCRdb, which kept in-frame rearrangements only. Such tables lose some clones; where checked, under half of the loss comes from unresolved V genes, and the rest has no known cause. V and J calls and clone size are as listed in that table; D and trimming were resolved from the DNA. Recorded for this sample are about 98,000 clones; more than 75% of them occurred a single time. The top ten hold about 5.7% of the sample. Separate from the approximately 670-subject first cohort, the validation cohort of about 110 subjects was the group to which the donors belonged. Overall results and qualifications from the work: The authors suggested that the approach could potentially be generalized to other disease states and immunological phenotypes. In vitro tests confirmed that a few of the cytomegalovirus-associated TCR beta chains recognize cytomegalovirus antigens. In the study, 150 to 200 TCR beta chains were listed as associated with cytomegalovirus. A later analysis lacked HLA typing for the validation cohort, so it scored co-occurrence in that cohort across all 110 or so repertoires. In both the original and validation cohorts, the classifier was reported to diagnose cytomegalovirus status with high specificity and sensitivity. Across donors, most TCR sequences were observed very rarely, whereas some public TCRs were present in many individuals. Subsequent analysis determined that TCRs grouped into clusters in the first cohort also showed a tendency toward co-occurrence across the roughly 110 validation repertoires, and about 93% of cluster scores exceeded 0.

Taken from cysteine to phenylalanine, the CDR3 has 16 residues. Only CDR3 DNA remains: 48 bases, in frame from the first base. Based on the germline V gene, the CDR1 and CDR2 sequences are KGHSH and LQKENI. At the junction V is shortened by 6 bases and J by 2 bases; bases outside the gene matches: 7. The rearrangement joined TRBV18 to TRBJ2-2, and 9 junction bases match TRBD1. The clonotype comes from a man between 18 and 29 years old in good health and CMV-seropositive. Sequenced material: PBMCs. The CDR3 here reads CASSTAGQGNTGELFF. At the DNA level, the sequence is TGTGCCAGCTCCACAGCGGGACAGGGTAACACCGGGGAGCTGTTTTTT.